What follows describes a single T cell receptor beta chain. No cognate antigen has been identified for it. One base away there is no much larger clone; base qualities are not given. The data were obtained in a study of vaccination and CD4 T cells after COVID-19 (dated by TCRdb to 2022 to 2024). For the study in its entirety: Every convalescent patient had a positive nasal swab PCR test for SARS-CoV-2, with mild disease in several patients and severe disease in one. The convalescent cohort included six males and four females, with two Hispanic individuals, seven Caucasians, two Asians and one multiracial person. Two doses of either the Pfizer-BioNTech BNT162b2 vaccine (n=8) or the Moderna mRNA-1273 vaccine (n=2) were administered to participants. Post-COVID blood samples from convalescent patients were collected a median of roughly 100 days after diagnosis, with a range of roughly 30 to 170 days. The time from the second vaccine dose to post-vaccine blood sampling had a median of around 72 days and ranged from roughly 12 to 241 days. For stimulating the cultures, overlapping spike peptide pools were used, derived from SARS-CoV-2 as well as from the common cold coronaviruses HCoV-NL63, HCoV-OC43 and HCoV-229E. In control cultures, a CEFX viral epitope pool was used as positive control, an HIV-1 Nef peptide pool was used as negative control, or no peptide was added. The spike-specific CD4+ TCR repertoire was compared before and after mRNA vaccination in over nine COVID-19 convalescent patients and a few infection-naive healthy vaccine recipients.

The sample's treatment or condition, from its label and the paper: 10-day PBMC culture with coronavirus spike peptide pools or control peptides (ViraFEST assay). The ViraFEST assay, used in the study, expanded antigen-specific T cells with peptide pools and then identified the expanded clonotypes through TCR sequencing. Positive SARS-CoV-2 PCR tests in the convalescent patients dated from March to December 2020, before Alpha, Beta and Delta variants emerged in the United States. PBMCs were cultured at around 2 million per well in IMDM supplemented with approximately 5% human AB serum and 8.5 to 10 IU/ml IL-2, with approximately 10 ug/ml peptide pools added. On days 3 and 7, half of the culture medium was replaced with fresh IL-2-containing medium. After 10 days of culture, CD4+ T cells were isolated by negative selection with the EasySep CD4+ T cell isolation kit. Ficoll-Paque Plus gradient centrifugation was used to isolate PBMCs from whole blood, and the isolated PBMCs were then either used fresh or cryopreserved at -140C. In general, triplicate wells were set up for every culture condition.

Broader findings and caveats from the paper: Of the vaccine-specific clones in convalescent patients, 304 of 307, or nearly all, reacted only to SARS-CoV-2 spike and did not cross-react with common cold coronaviruses. Relatively few convalescent patients were included in the study, and early timepoints after natural infection were not analyzed. Among the post-vaccine SARS-CoV-2-reactive clones in convalescent patients, a median around 86% showed up only after vaccination, which suggests vaccine-specific priming. Although the median number of SARS-CoV-2-reactive clonotypes went up from 20 to 25 after infection to 38 after vaccination, the increase was not significant.

Looking up the germline V gene yields CDR1 SGHTA and CDR2 FQGTGA. V and J lose 2 bases and 3 bases, and a span of 9 bases separates them. Inclusive of the bounding cysteine and phenylalanine, the CDR3 is 14 residues long. Only the CDR3 region is kept as DNA, spanning 42 bases read in frame from base 1. Receptors were amplified or captured by PCR. At the Johns Hopkins FTIC core, DNA from the cultured CD4+ T cells underwent TCR sequencing with the Oncomine TCR Beta short-read assay. Genomic DNA was extracted from the cultured CD4+ T cells with the QIAamp micro DNA kit. Oncomine TCR Beta libraries made from cultured CD4+ T cells were pooled using unique dual indexes and sequenced on an Illumina iSeq 100. The authors' pipeline ran thus. Non-productive sequences were removed, and CDR3s not starting with C, not ending with F or W, or shorter than 7 amino acids were discarded. The MANAFEST web application identified antigen-specific clonotypes by comparing peptide-stimulated wells against reference wells and other culture wells. Positive clones required FDR below 0.05, an odds ratio above 5, and productive frequency above 0.1% in at least two of three replicate wells. A clonotype counted as cross-reactive if it showed significant expansion both in the SARS-CoV-2 spike wells and in at least one common cold coronavirus spike condition. Using R version 3.6.1, CDR3 homology was evaluated through Levenshtein distances (stringdist) along with unrooted phylogenetic trees (ape). Starting from the raw public reads, TCRdb applied fastp trimming at Q25, assembled clones with MiXCR and retained in-frame beta chains. Under each unique CDR3 protein, matching rows form one entry showing the most common genes and DNA. In this record, the V and J calls reflect TCRdb's handling and not the investigators' own analysis. The sample table records some 7,000 distinct CDR3 sequences; less than 55% of these occur just once. The ten largest clones add up to roughly a quarter of the sample.

Sequences were obtained from CD4+ T cells from blood, cultured in vitro. Here the chain combines TRBV7-3 and TRBJ2-3; matching of 6 bases hints at TRBD2 as the D gene. The receptor was derived from a human donor who had recovered from COVID-19. CDR3 reads: CASSLGTPTDTQYF. The sequenced DNA is TGTGCCAGCAGCTTAGGGACTCCAACAGATACGCAGTATTTT.